Sequencing of this T cell receptor beta chain was carried out in a study of blood T cell repertoires in COVID-19. Generated by immunoSEQ multiplex PCR, the TCRdb table keeps only in-frame clones and is missing some. The sample records 250,000 or so clones, approximately 90% being singletons. J was trimmed by 1 base and V by 10 bases; bases with no gene match: 13. The CDR3 extends over 16 amino acids. CDR1 LNHDA and CDR2 SQIVND come from the germline V gene (reference sequence). The V and J genes are TRBV19 and TRBJ1-1; TRBD1 aligns across 9 bases. The source of this sequence is a woman younger than 45 with active or convalescent COVID-19. The material sequenced was peripheral blood. Here the CDR3 DNA reads TGTGCCACTTCCCAGGGGACAGGGAGGGGGAACACTGAAGCTTTCTTT. Encoded protein: CATSQGTGRGNTEAFF.